This T cell receptor (beta chain) was recovered during a study of shared clonotypes between healthy human individuals. Running of the assay took place at deep level. Each PCR replicate from the sorted subsets contained around 0.2 ug DNA, which is about 31,000 T cell genomes. Sequencing was performed with immunoSEQ multiplex PCR; in TCRdb, only in-frame clones are kept and a portion is missing. The table shows about 1.1 million clones, with about 84% occurring only once. This clone was observed at least ten times. Its antigen is still unknown. Study-level points and caveats: Sequencing depth was expected to influence donor clonotype sharing. Among the subsets, naive ones generally showed larger estimated richness than memory ones.

V was trimmed by 1 base and J by 1 base, leaving 6 bases between them. Germline V gene sequence: CDR1 SGHDT, CDR2 YYEEEE. There are 14 residues in the CDR3. This sequence joins TRBV5-6 and TRBJ2-4; D is ambiguous. The specimen was memory CD4+ T cells from PBMCs. Noted subset: CD45RA-negative fraction. The clonotype comes from a man between 18 and 29 years old in good health. Some clones in this sample may be carry-over from other donors' samples. The CDR3 DNA follows: TGTGCCAGCAGCTTGTGGGTGGCCAAAAACATTCAGTACTTC. Translated: CASSLWVAKNIQYF. The full variable domain, completed using reference TRBV5-6 and TRBJ2-4, is DAGVTQSPTHLIKTRGQQVTLRCSPKSGHDTVSWYQQALGQGPQFIFQYYEEEERQRGNFPDRFSGHQFPNYSSELNVNALLLGDSALYLCASSLWVAKNIQYFGAGTRLSVL.